This is a list of T cell receptor beta chains from one sample in a study of cytomegalovirus exposure and HLA in healthy donors. Profiled with immunoSEQ multiplex PCR; TCRdb holds only in-frame clones, not every one. The table records 65,000 to 75,000 clones, roughly 93% of them present only once. The sequenced material came from PBMCs. These receptors all come from a woman aged 18-29 years in good health and CMV-seropositive. Each CDR3 is given with its conserved first and last residue. Fields, in order: D gene, J gene, V gene, clone size, CDR3 DNA, CDR3 protein. A D gene is named only where the DNA matches it firmly. For some rows the clone size is stated as once, few or many, or as a class when expanded; others skip it.

-,TRBJ1-6,TRBV6-1,once,TGTGCCAGCAGGGGGAGCTATAATTCACCCCTCCACTTT,CASRGSYNSPLHF
-,TRBJ2-5,TRBV28,-,TGTGCCAGCAGTCCAGGGCGAGAGACCCAGTACTTC,CASSPGRETQYF
-,TRBJ1-4,TRBV18,-,TGTGCCAGCTCACGGAGAACTAATGAAAAACTGTTTTTT,CASSRRTNEKLFF
-,TRBJ2-7,TRBV28,few,TGTGCCAGCAGTTCGGTATTCGGGGATAAGGGCTCCTACGAGCAGTACTTC,CASSSVFGDKGSYEQYF
-,TRBJ1-1,TRBV5-1,-,TGCGCCAGCAGCTTGTCTGGGGCCATGGGCACTGAAGCTTTCTTT,CASSLSGAMGTEAFF
-,TRBJ1-1,TRBV5-5,-,TGTGCCAGCAGCTTGATCGGAGGGGACACTGAAGCTTTCTTT,CASSLIGGDTEAFF
TRBD1,TRBJ2-2,TRBV15,once,TGTGCCACCAGCACTCCGACAGGGCCTTTGAACACCGGGGAGCTGTTTTTT,CATSTPTGPLNTGELFF
-,TRBJ2-3,TRBV10-3,-,TGTGCCACCGCGACAACCTATGACACAGATACGCAGTATTTT,CATATTYDTDTQYF
-,TRBJ2-1,TRBV6-5,-,TGTGCCAGCAGTTACTCGGATAGTCCCCCAGGGAATGAGCAGTTCTTC,CASSYSDSPPGNEQFF
TRBD2,TRBJ2-2,TRBV4-3,-,TGCGCCAGCAGCAAAAGCAGACTAGCGGGAGGATCCAACACCGGGGAGCTGTTTTTT,CASSKSRLAGGSNTGELFF
-,TRBJ1-5,TRBV6-5,-,TGTGCCAGCAGTAGAGGAGTTAGCAATCAGCCCCAGCATTTT,CASSRGVSNQPQHF
TRBD1,TRBJ1-5,TRBV4-1,-,TGCGCCAGCAGCCAAGAGGACAGGGGTCAGCCCCAGCATTTT,CASSQEDRGQPQHF
TRBD2,TRBJ2-7,TRBV10-3,-,TGTGCCAGCGGGGGGGGGAGCGACTACGAGCAGTACTTC,CASGGGSDYEQYF
TRBD2,TRBJ2-7,TRBV27,-,TGTGCCAGCAGTCTAGCGGGAGGTGGCGAGCAGTACTTC,CASSLAGGGEQYF
-,TRBJ1-2,TRBV6-4,-,TGTGCCAGCAGAGAACCGGGACATGGAGATGGCTACACCTTC,CASREPGHGDGYTF
-,TRBJ1-1,TRBV28,-,TGTGCCAGCAGTTCATTAACAGGGAACACTGAAGCTTTCTTT,CASSSLTGNTEAFF
TRBD2,TRBJ2-1,TRBV9,-,TGTGCCAGCAGCGTAGTGGGAGCGGGAACCTACAATGAGCAGTTCTTC,CASSVVGAGTYNEQFF
-,TRBJ2-7,TRBV28,-,TGTGCCAGCAGTTTGGTAGGGGGCTCCTACGAGCAGTACTTC,CASSLVGGSYEQYF
TRBD1,TRBJ2-3,TRBV29-1,-,TGCAGCGTTGAAGATCTGACAGGGGATAGCACAGATACGCAGTATTTT,CSVEDLTGDSTDTQYF
TRBD2,TRBJ2-3,TRBV11-2,-,TGTGCCAGCAGCTTACCTCCAGGACTAGTCTTCCCAGATACGCAGTATTTT,CASSLPPGLVFPDTQYF
-,TRBJ2-1,TRBV2,-,TGTGCCAGCACCGGAGGGCCGGCCTCCTACAATGAGCAGTTCTTC,CASTGGPASYNEQFF
TRBD1,TRBJ2-2,TRBV5-1,-,TGCGCCAGCAGCTGGACGGGACAGGGAAAGACCGGGGAGCTGTTTTTT,CASSWTGQGKTGELFF
TRBD1,TRBJ2-5,TRBV2,-,TGTGCCAGCAGCGGACAGGGATGGGAGACCCAGTACTTC,CASSGQGWETQYF
TRBD1,TRBJ1-6,TRBV27,-,TGTGCCAGCGCTATTGACAGGGCGGTTCCTAATTCACCCCTCCACTTT,CASAIDRAVPNSPLHF
-,TRBJ1-2,TRBV28,-,TGTGCCAGCAGACCCCTACAGGGTAGCTATGGCTACACCTTC,CASRPLQGSYGYTF
-,TRBJ1-6,TRBV5-1,-,TGCGCCAGCAGCGACCCAGGGGAATCCTATAATTCACCCCTCCACTTT,CASSDPGESYNSPLHF
-,TRBJ1-1,TRBV29-1,-,TGCAGCGTTACCAGGGGCGGGAACACTGAAGCTTTCTTT,CSVTRGGNTEAFF
-,TRBJ2-1,TRBV5-1,-,TGCGCCAGCAGCCCGGGGCAGGGGTCCTACAATGAGCAGTTCTTC,CASSPGQGSYNEQFF
TRBD1,TRBJ2-1,TRBV18,once,TGTGCCAGCTCACCACCACTTAACAGGGGTTACAACAATGAGCAGTTCTTC,CASSPPLNRGYNNEQFF
-,TRBJ2-5,TRBV7-6,-,TGTGCCAGCAGCTCCAAAGAGACCCAGTACTTC,CASSSKETQYF
TRBD1,TRBJ2-3,TRBV5-6,-,TGTGCCAGCAGCTTGGCCGGGACAGGGACAGATACGCAGTATTTT,CASSLAGTGTDTQYF
TRBD1,TRBJ2-1,TRBV7-9,-,TGTGCCAGCAGGTATCCAGGGGGCAATGAGCAGTTCTTC,CASRYPGGNEQFF
-,TRBJ1-1,TRBV28,-,TGTGCCAGCAGAGTACGGGGGAACACTGAAGCTTTCTTT,CASRVRGNTEAFF
TRBD1,TRBJ1-4,TRBV4-1,-,TGCGCCAGCAAAACCGGAGGGGGGACAGAACTAAATGAAAAACTGTTTTTT,CASKTGGGTELNEKLFF
TRBD2,TRBJ2-7,TRBV7-2,-,TGTGCCAGCAGCCCGTGGTCGGCTAGCGGGAGGAGCTACGAGCAGTACTTC,CASSPWSASGRSYEQYF
TRBD1,TRBJ1-5,TRBV30,-,TGTGCCTGGAGTGGGGGGACAGGGCCGAGCAATCAGCCCCAGCATTTT,CAWSGGTGPSNQPQHF